Listed below are T cell receptor beta chains from one sample, sequenced in a study of human T cells and chemical hapten exposure. TCRdb ran MiXCR on the RACE reads and lists one entry per CDR3 protein. The sample shows tens of thousands of distinct CDR3 sequences, roughly 10% of them seen only once. This material consisted of whole blood, taken in connection with sensitization to the hapten diphenylcyclopropenone (DPC). Receptors originate from a man aged 35-49 years with alopecia areata. Some clones in this sample may be carry-over from other donors' samples. Both conserved end residues are part of each CDR3. D genes are given only for firm matches. Some rows mark clone size as missing; the rest say once, few, many or name a class of expanded clone.

TRBJ2-3	few	TRBV7-9	TRBD1	CASSRTGKDTQYF	TGTGCCAGCAGCCGGACAGGGAAAGATACGCAGTATTTT
TRBJ1-5	.	TRBV29-1	.	CSVAGGGSNQPQHF	TGCAGCGTTGCGGGGGGCGGGAGCAATCAGCCCCAGCATTTT
TRBJ2-5	.	TRBV11-1	.	CASRKGSETQYF	TGTGCCAGCAGAAAAGGGTCGGAGACCCAGTACTTC
TRBJ1-1	few	TRBV29-1	.	CSVAWNPDTEAFF	TGCAGCGTTGCCTGGAACCCCGACACTGAAGCTTTCTTT
TRBJ1-2	many	TRBV3-1	.	CASSRRSTANYGYTF	TGTGCCAGCAGCCGAAGGTCGACAGCTAACTATGGCTACACCTTC
TRBJ1-2	.	TRBV5-1	TRBD1	CASSLDRDGYTF	TGCGCCAGCAGCCTCGACAGGGATGGCTACACCTTC
TRBJ2-1	few	TRBV6-2/TRBV6-3	TRBD2	CASSSRPILADYNEQFF	TGTGCCAGCAGTTCACGCCCGATACTAGCGGACTACAATGAGCAGTTCTTC
TRBJ2-3	.	TRBV6-2/TRBV6-3	.	CASSYGVDDMSDTQYF	TGTGCCAGCAGTTACGGGGTGGACGACATGTCAGATACGCAGTATTTT
TRBJ1-1	few	TRBV18	.	CASSPRLEGINTEAFF	TGTGCCAGCTCACCACGGCTTGAGGGGATTAACACTGAAGCTTTCTTT
TRBJ2-6	many	TRBV6-4	.	CASSDGSGANVLTF	TGTGCCAGCAGTGACGGCTCTGGGGCCAACGTCCTGACTTTC
TRBJ2-7	few	TRBV29-1	TRBD2	CSVLRDYPYEQYF	TGCAGCGTTCTCCGGGACTACCCTTACGAGCAGTACTTC
TRBJ2-5	.	TRBV9	.	CASSNTGTEETQYF	TGTGCCAGCAGCAATACCGGGACGGAAGAGACCCAGTACTTC
TRBJ2-5	few	TRBV2	TRBD2	CASLYLVLAGVQETQYF	TGTGCCAGCCTGTATTTGGTGTTAGCGGGTGTCCAAGAGACCCAGTACTTC
TRBJ2-1	few	TRBV7-8	TRBD2	CASSLAGGVYNEQFF	TGTGCCAGCAGCTTAGCGGGAGGGGTTTACAATGAGCAGTTCTTC
TRBJ2-7	few	TRBV20-1	TRBD2	CSATPSGASYEQYF	TGCAGTGCTACCCCTAGCGGGGCCTCCTACGAGCAGTACTTC
TRBJ2-2	few	TRBV29-1	.	CSVPGPGSGELFF	TGCAGCGTTCCGGGACCCGGATCGGGGGAGCTGTTTTTT
TRBJ2-3	many	TRBV7-8	.	CASSPPGLSTDTQYF	TGTGCCAGCAGCCCCCCCGGACTAAGCACAGATACGCAGTATTTT
TRBJ2-5	.	TRBV7-8	.	CASSSLLGGSYF	TGTGCCAGCAGCTCCTTGCTTGGGGGCTCGTACTTC
TRBJ1-4	.	TRBV19	.	CATGRGEKLFF	TGTGCCACCGGACGGGGTGAAAAACTGTTTTTT
TRBJ2-1	.	TRBV6-5	TRBD2	CASSPRPSGSIEQFF	TGTGCCAGCAGTCCCCGTCCTAGCGGGAGTATTGAGCAGTTCTTC
TRBJ2-3	.	TRBV29-1	.	CSVSRQAHTDTQYF	TGCAGCGTTTCTCGACAGGCCCACACAGATACGCAGTATTTT
TRBJ2-1	.	TRBV7-2	TRBD2	CASSLAQGLAFNEQFF	TGTGCCAGCAGCTTAGCGCAAGGACTAGCCTTCAATGAGCAGTTCTTC
TRBJ2-5	.	TRBV20-1	.	CSARSERFGETQYF	TGCAGTGCTAGGTCTGAACGCTTCGGCGAGACCCAGTACTTC
TRBJ2-7	.	TRBV30	.	CAWSRTGDAYEQYF	TGTGCCTGGAGTAGGACGGGAGACGCCTACGAGCAGTACTTC
TRBJ2-1	.	TRBV6-2/TRBV6-3	.	CASSQNPGVMFF	TGTGCCAGCAGCCAAAACCCAGGGGTGATGTTCTTC
TRBJ2-1	few	TRBV10-3	.	CASEGRGVSNEQFF	TGTGCCAGCGAGGGAAGGGGTGTTTCAAATGAGCAGTTCTTC
TRBJ2-1	few	TRBV20-1	TRBD2	CSARPLAGDQFF	TGCAGTGCTAGGCCACTAGCGGGAGATCAGTTCTTC
TRBJ2-3	.	TRBV29-1	TRBD2	CSVKGGSGRVTDTQYF	TGCAGCGTTAAGGGGGGTAGCGGGAGGGTCACAGATACGCAGTATTTT
TRBJ1-1	few	TRBV20-1	.	CSARETAGNTEAFF	TGCAGTGCTAGAGAAACAGCAGGGAACACTGAAGCTTTCTTT
TRBJ2-7	few	TRBV6-2/TRBV6-3	TRBD2	CASSQAGSYEQYF	TGTGCCAGCAGTCAAGCGGGATCCTACGAGCAGTACTTC
TRBJ2-2	many	TRBV5-1	.	CASRQGNTGELFF	TGCGCCAGCAGACAGGGTAACACCGGGGAGCTGTTTTTT
TRBJ2-2	many	TRBV7-6	TRBD2	CASSLLSGLAGGPAGELFF	TGTGCCAGCAGCTTACTCTCAGGACTAGCGGGAGGGCCCGCCGGGGAGCTGTTTTTT
TRBJ1-6	few	TRBV27	.	CASSYSSYNSPLHF	TGTGCCAGCAGCTACAGCTCCTATAATTCACCCCTCCACTTT
TRBJ2-5	many	TRBV28	.	CASSSHGQQETQYF	TGTGCCAGCAGTTCCCACGGACAGCAAGAGACCCAGTACTTC
TRBJ1-1	many	TRBV29-1	TRBD1	CSADRQGNTEAFF	TGCAGCGCGGACCGACAGGGGAACACTGAAGCTTTCTTT
TRBJ1-2	.	TRBV7-2	.	CASSPNPLYGYTF	TGTGCCAGCAGCCCGAACCCACTTTATGGCTACACCTTC
TRBJ2-5	few	TRBV12-3/TRBV12-4	.	CASSPLGVQETQYF	TGTGCCAGCAGTCCTCTAGGGGTCCAAGAGACCCAGTACTTC
TRBJ2-3	.	TRBV27	TRBD2	CASKATSRGTDTQYF	TGTGCCAGCAAGGCGACTAGCCGCGGCACAGATACGCAGTATTTT
TRBJ1-4	few	TRBV7-2	TRBD1	CASSPGQSWEKLFF	TGTGCCAGCAGCCCGGGACAGTCCTGGGAAAAACTGTTTTTT
TRBJ1-1	many	TRBV5-6	.	CASSWETEAFF	TGTGCCAGCAGCTGGGAAACTGAAGCTTTCTTT
TRBJ1-2	many	TRBV7-8	TRBD1	CASSQDRGANYGYTF	TGTGCCAGCAGCCAGGACAGGGGGGCGAACTATGGCTACACCTTC
TRBJ2-3	.	TRBV4-3	.	CASSQVVGGGRNTQYF	TGCGCCAGCAGCCAAGTTGTCGGGGGCGGACGAAATACGCAGTATTTT
TRBJ2-3	.	TRBV20-1	.	CSARAPFLAVGTDTQYF	TGCAGTGCTAGAGCTCCTTTTTTAGCGGTGGGCACAGATACGCAGTATTTT
TRBJ2-1	.	TRBV24-1	TRBD1	CATGGTGFHNEQFF	TGTGCCACCGGGGGGACAGGGTTCCACAATGAGCAGTTCTTC
TRBJ1-4	.	TRBV29-1	.	CSVDAQSSGGEKLFF	TGCAGCGTTGACGCCCAATCTTCGGGGGGTGAAAAACTGTTTTTT
TRBJ2-5	.	TRBV28	TRBD2	CASSPTSGRESTQYF	TGTGCCAGCAGCCCAACTAGCGGCCGGGAGTCGACCCAGTACTTC
TRBJ1-2	many	TRBV5-6	TRBD1	CASSLATGGDGYTF	TGTGCCAGCAGCTTAGCTACAGGGGGCGATGGCTACACCTTC
TRBJ2-2	.	TRBV12-3/TRBV12-4	TRBD2	CASVPGLVGGELFF	TGTGCCAGCGTACCGGGACTAGTGGGCGGGGAGCTGTTTTTT
TRBJ2-3	once	TRBV2	.	CASSVVQKSTDTQYF	TGTGCCAGCAGTGTGGTACAGAAAAGCACAGATACGCAGTATTTT
TRBJ2-3	.	TRBV29-1	TRBD2	CSVEVLAGGDTQYF	TGCAGCGTTGAAGTCCTAGCGGGAGGTGATACGCAGTATTTT
TRBJ1-4	few	TRBV7-9	.	CASSLGQTNEKLFF	TGTGCCAGCAGCCTAGGGCAGACTAATGAAAAACTGTTTTTT
TRBJ2-5	.	TRBV28	TRBD1	CASRKPGGQETQYF	TGTGCCAGCAGGAAACCAGGGGGTCAAGAGACCCAGTACTTC
TRBJ2-5	few	TRBV28	.	CASSLWTAVTQYF	TGTGCCAGCAGTTTATGGACCGCCGTGACCCAGTACTTC
TRBJ2-5	.	TRBV6-6	TRBD2	CASSNIAGGPGETQYF	TGTGCCAGCAGTAATATAGCGGGAGGGCCGGGGGAGACCCAGTACTTC
TRBJ2-7	many	TRBV4-3	.	CASSQDSSPNYYEQYF	TGCGCCAGCAGCCAAGATAGCAGCCCGAACTACTACGAGCAGTACTTC
TRBJ2-7	few	TRBV4-3	TRBD2	CASSLLADNTYEQYF	TGCGCCAGCAGCTTACTAGCGGATAATACCTACGAGCAGTACTTC
TRBJ2-1	.	TRBV4-3	TRBD2	CASSQVDTGGPKNEQFF	TGCGCCAGCAGCCAAGTTGACACGGGAGGGCCAAAGAATGAGCAGTTCTTC
TRBJ2-5	.	TRBV6-5	.	CASRARATSMETQYF	TGTGCCAGCCGGGCGAGGGCTACGTCGATGGAGACCCAGTACTTC
TRBJ1-6	many	TRBV27	.	CASSLRFGTDHNSPLHF	TGTGCCAGCAGTTTAAGGTTCGGGACGGACCATAATTCACCCCTCCACTTT